The subject of this entry is one T cell receptor beta chain. Using immunoSEQ multiplex PCR, the repertoire was profiled, and TCRdb retains in-frame clones only, with some absent. The table includes hundreds of thousands of clones, approximately 88% detected once. This entry is derived from a study of blood T cell repertoires in COVID-19. About the study: Collection of acute and convalescent COVID-19 samples took place in the United States, Italy and Spain.

CDR3 length: 15 amino acids. J lost 7 bases, V lost 3 bases, and 6 bases had no gene match. The V gene's germline CDR1 is LNHDA and CDR2 SQIVND (reference sequence). Seattle patients were enrolled during active infection and followed longitudinally. The sequence was collected from a woman in her 30s with COVID-19, enrolled during active disease. The chain links TRBV19 to TRBJ2-5, with 12 bases matching TRBD1. Sequenced material: peripheral blood. The CDR3: CASSIGTGGTGTQYF. The CDR3 region has the DNA TGTGCCAGTAGTATCGGGACAGGGGGCACTGGGACCCAGTACTTC.